This is a list of T cell receptor beta chains from one sample in a study of blood T cell repertoires in COVID-19. Libraries were prepared by immunoSEQ multiplex PCR; TCRdb keeps only in-frame clonotypes and omits some of them. This sample has 350,000 to 500,000 clones, with about 88% found just once. Sequencing was done on a sample of PBMCs or T cells enriched from blood (not recorded which). All receptors come from a woman between 18 and 29 years old who had been exposed to COVID-19. The CDR3 runs from the conserved cysteine through the conserved F or W. D genes are given only for firm matches. Size is omitted from some rows. Given values are once, few, many or a class for expanded clones.

>.|TRBV21-1|TRBJ2-6|18|.
CASRSSGQRISGANVLTF
TGTGCCAGCAGAAGTTCGGGACAGAGAATCTCTGGGGCCAACGTCCTGACTTTC
>.|TRBV7-9|TRBJ2-2|15|TRBD2
CASSSGLAGGGELFF
TGTGCCAGCAGCTCCGGGCTAGCGGGTGGCGGGGAGCTGTTTTTT
>.|TRBV7-9|TRBJ2-5|14|.
CASSSIRVQETQYF
TGTGCCAGCAGCTCTATACGGGTCCAAGAGACCCAGTACTTC
>.|TRBV19|TRBJ1-5|16|.
CASSAPRTARNQPQHF
TGTGCCAGTAGCGCCCCCCGGACAGCGCGCAATCAGCCCCAGCATTTT
>.|TRBV28|TRBJ2-7|13|TRBD1
CASNRDRAYEQYF
TGTGCCAGCAATCGGGACAGGGCCTACGAGCAGTACTTC
>.|TRBV6-4|TRBJ2-3|14|TRBD2
CASSSSGSTDTQYF
TGTGCCAGCAGTTCTAGCGGAAGCACAGATACGCAGTATTTT
>.|TRBV18|TRBJ2-7|15|TRBD1
CASSPTGDPSYEQYF
TGTGCCAGCTCACCGACAGGGGATCCCTCCTACGAGCAGTACTTC
>.|TRBV19|TRBJ2-1|14|TRBD1
CASSALTGWDEQFF
TGTGCCAGTAGTGCCTTGACAGGGTGGGATGAGCAGTTCTTC
>.|TRBV25-1|TRBJ2-5|13|.
CASSKDIQETQYF
TGTGCCAGCAGTAAAGACATACAAGAGACCCAGTACTTC
>.|TRBV6-5|TRBJ2-7|16|TRBD1
CASSYGGQGASYEQYF
TGTGCCAGCAGTTACGGAGGACAGGGGGCCTCCTACGAGCAGTACTTC
>.|TRBV12-3/TRBV12-4|TRBJ2-7|12|.
CASSLSKVEQYF
TGTGCCAGCAGTTTATCTAAAGTGGAGCAGTACTTC
>.|TRBV7-8|TRBJ1-4|15|TRBD1
CASSPPGQPNEKLFF
TGTGCCAGCAGCCCCCCGGGACAGCCAAATGAAAAACTGTTTTTT
>.|TRBV18|TRBJ2-5|14|.
CASSPSSVRETQYF
TGTGCCAGCTCACCATCTAGCGTACGGGAGACCCAGTACTTC
>few|TRBV19|TRBJ2-7|15|TRBD1
CASSTRQGAWDEQYF
TGTGCCAGTAGTACGAGACAGGGGGCGTGGGACGAGCAGTACTTC
>.|TRBV5-1|TRBJ2-7|15|TRBD1
CASSLAFGDRGEQYF
TGCGCCAGCAGCTTGGCCTTCGGGGACAGGGGCGAGCAGTACTTC
>.|TRBV7-9|TRBJ2-6|15|.
CASSSPTAGANVLTF
TGTGCCAGCAGCTCGCCGACAGCCGGGGCCAACGTCCTGACTTTC
>.|TRBV29-1|TRBJ2-2|12|TRBD2
CEAGGRGGELFF
TGCGAAGCGGGAGGTAGAGGGGGGGAGCTGTTTTTT
>.|TRBV21-1|TRBJ1-2|15|.
CASSLGQDFNYGYTF
TGTGCCAGCAGCTTGGGGCAGGATTTTAACTATGGCTACACCTTC
>.|TRBV10-3|TRBJ2-3|21|TRBD2
CAISTPPGSGYRESSTDTQYF
TGTGCCATCAGTACGCCACCAGGTAGCGGGTATAGAGAGAGTAGCACAGATACGCAGTATTTT
>.|TRBV29-1|TRBJ1-2|14|.
CSVLLRDTQPGYTF
TGCAGCGTTCTCTTACGGGACACTCAACCAGGCTACACCTTC
>.|TRBV11-2|TRBJ1-3|15|.
CASSPVEAGGNTIYF
TGTGCCAGCAGCCCAGTTGAGGCAGGGGGAAACACCATATATTTT
>.|TRBV4-1|TRBJ2-7|15|.
CASSQVGSQTYEQYF
TGCGCCAGCAGCCAAGTGGGTTCCCAGACTTACGAGCAGTACTTC
>.|TRBV6-5|TRBJ1-5|13|.
CASSTDRFEPQHF
TGTGCCAGCAGCACAGACAGGTTTGAGCCCCAGCATTTT
>.|TRBV11-2|TRBJ1-5|15|TRBD1
CASSLGTGGVQPQHF
TGTGCCAGCAGCTTAGGTACAGGGGGCGTTCAGCCCCAGCATTTT
>.|TRBV6-2/TRBV6-3|TRBJ1-2|14|.
CASSYMIGYEGYTF
TGTGCCAGCAGTTACATGATCGGTTACGAGGGCTACACCTTC
>.|TRBV27|TRBJ2-5|15|.
CASNRLAASQETQYF
TGTGCCAGCAACCGATTAGCGGCATCCCAAGAGACCCAGTACTTC
>.|TRBV3-1/TRBV3-2|TRBJ1-5|15|TRBD1
CASSQGTGVTQPQHF
TGTGCCAGCAGCCAGGGGACAGGGGTTACTCAGCCCCAGCATTTT
>.|TRBV5-1|TRBJ1-3|13|TRBD1
CASSSDRGNTIYF
TGCGCCAGCAGTTCGGACAGGGGAAACACCATATATTTT
>.|TRBV7-2|TRBJ2-5|16|TRBD2
CASSLGASGGSETQYF
TGTGCCAGCAGCTTAGGGGCTAGCGGGGGATCAGAGACCCAGTACTTC
>once|TRBV28|TRBJ1-2|15|.
CASYSGEGRDYGYTF
TGTGCCAGCTATAGCGGGGAAGGGCGAGACTATGGCTACACCTTC
>.|TRBV6-2/TRBV6-3|TRBJ2-1|12|.
CASSRTGGGQFF
TGTGCCAGCAGTCGAACAGGGGGGGGTCAGTTCTTC
>few|TRBV5-1|TRBJ2-7|14|TRBD1
CASSEGTGIYEQYF
TGCGCCAGCAGCGAGGGGACAGGGATTTACGAGCAGTACTTC
>.|TRBV6-5|TRBJ2-7|14|.
CASTARGGDYEQYF
TGTGCCAGCACCGCGAGGGGGGGAGACTACGAGCAGTACTTC
>.|TRBV19|TRBJ2-7|15|TRBD1
CASSLTGTGGYEQYF
TGTGCCAGTAGTTTAACCGGGACAGGGGGCTACGAGCAGTACTTC
>.|TRBV5-8|TRBJ1-2|14|.
CASSFWTAGDGYTF
TGTGCCAGCAGCTTTTGGACAGCGGGGGATGGCTACACCTTC
>once|TRBV5-1|TRBJ2-1|16|TRBD2
CASSPVVAGGMNEQFF
TGCGCCAGCAGCCCTGTTGTAGCGGGGGGGATGAATGAGCAGTTCTTC
>.|TRBV5-1|TRBJ2-3|16|TRBD2
CASSLGLAALTDTQYF
TGCGCCAGCAGCTTGGGGCTAGCGGCGCTCACAGATACGCAGTATTTT
>.|TRBV4-2|TRBJ2-3|17|TRBD2
CASSQLSGGPSTDTQYF
TGTGCCAGCAGCCAACTTAGCGGGGGGCCCAGCACAGATACGCAGTATTTT
>.|TRBV28|TRBJ2-7|13|.
CASSYLTGFQQYF
TGTGCCAGCAGTTACCTTACAGGGTTTCAGCAGTACTTC
>.|TRBV3-1/TRBV3-2|TRBJ1-6|16|TRBD1
CASSQQWTGLNSPLHF
TGTGCCAGCAGCCAACAATGGACAGGCCTCAATTCACCCCTCCACTTT